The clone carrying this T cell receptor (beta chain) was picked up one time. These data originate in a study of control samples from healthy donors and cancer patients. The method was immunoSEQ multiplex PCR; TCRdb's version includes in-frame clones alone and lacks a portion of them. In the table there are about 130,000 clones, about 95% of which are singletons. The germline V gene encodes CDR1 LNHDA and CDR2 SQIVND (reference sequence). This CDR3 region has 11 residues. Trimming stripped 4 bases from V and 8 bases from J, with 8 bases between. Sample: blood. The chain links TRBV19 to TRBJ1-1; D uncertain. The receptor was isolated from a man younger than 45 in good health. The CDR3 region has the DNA TGTGCCAGTAGTAAAGGGTCGGAAGCTTTCTTT. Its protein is CASSKGSEAFF. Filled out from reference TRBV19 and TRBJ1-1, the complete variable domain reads DGGITQSPKYLFRKEGQNVTLSCEQNLNHDAMYWYRQDPGQGLRLIYYSQIVNDFQKGDIAEGYSVSREKKESFPLTVTSAQKNPTAFYLCASSKGSEAFFGQGTRLTVV.